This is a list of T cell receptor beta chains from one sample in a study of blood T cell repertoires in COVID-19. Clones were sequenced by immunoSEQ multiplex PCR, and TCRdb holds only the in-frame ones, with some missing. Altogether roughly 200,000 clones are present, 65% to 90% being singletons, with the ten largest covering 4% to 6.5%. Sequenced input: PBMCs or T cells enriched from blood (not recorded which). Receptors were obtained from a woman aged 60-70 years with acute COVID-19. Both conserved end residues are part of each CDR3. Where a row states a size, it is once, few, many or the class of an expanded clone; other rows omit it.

CASSDGEQFF	.	TRBV2	TRBJ2-1
CASSIGQGGQPQHF	.	TRBV27	TRBJ1-5
CASSRGGYEQYF	.	TRBV19	TRBJ2-7
CSVTKTTGDSNQPQHF	.	TRBV29-1	TRBJ1-5
CASSEGDRVDYGYTF	.	TRBV10-1	TRBJ1-2
CAISRDRRSPNYGYTF	.	TRBV10-3	TRBJ1-2
CASSLAAYTGELFF	once	TRBV11-2	TRBJ2-2
CATTGGGGGGEQFF	.	TRBV10-3	TRBJ2-1
CASTRRGEHTEAFF	.	TRBV19	TRBJ1-1
CSVHGVTEAFF	.	TRBV29-1	TRBJ1-1
CASTAGGIGDTQYF	.	TRBV2	TRBJ2-3
CASGVLAGGSTDTQYF	.	TRBV21-1	TRBJ2-3
CASSDMAGAYNEQFF	.	TRBV6-1	TRBJ2-1
CASTLGGAPYNSPLHF	.	TRBV5-5	TRBJ1-6
CAWSQPGANPLLIRYEQYF	.	TRBV30	TRBJ2-7
CASKMRKDFYEQYF	.	TRBV28	TRBJ2-7
CASSQLLPGQGNYGYTF	.	TRBV4-3	TRBJ1-2
CASSPSADTQYF	.	TRBV6-2/TRBV6-3	TRBJ2-3
CASGLDKNTEAFF	.	TRBV5-8	TRBJ1-1
CASSPNLGAAETQYF	.	TRBV11-3	TRBJ2-5